Presented here are 13 T cell receptor beta chains from one specimen sequenced in a study of T cell repertoires in cytomegalovirus infection. TCRdb re-derived calls from the reads in MiXCR, one entry per CDR3 protein. The sample shows 830,000 or so distinct CDR3 sequences, over 25% of them seen only once. Their antigens remain unidentified. The sample in question was cultured CD8+ T cells from PBMCs, obtained from culture after CMV antigen stimulation. These TCRs come from a human donor in good health (CMV status not recorded). Some clones in this sample may be carry-over from other donors' samples.

The rearrangement links TRBV7-8 to TRBJ2-1, with 9 bases aligning to TRBD2. The V gene's germline CDR1 is SGHVS and CDR2 FQNEAQ. CDR3 length: 15 residues. Trimming cost V 5 bases and J 7 bases; bases outside gene matches: 9. CDR3 residues: CASSPRGGARNEQFF. In DNA, the CDR3 is TGTGCCAGCAGCCCCCGCGGGGGGGCGCGTAATGAGCAGTTCTTC. Combining the CDR3 with reference TRBV7-8 and TRBJ2-1 gives the whole variable domain GAGVSQSPRYKVAKRGQDVALRCDPISGHVSLFWYQQALGQGPEFLTYFQNEAQLDKSGLPSDRFFAERPEGSVSTLKIQRTQQEDSAVYLCASSPRGGARNEQFFGPGTRLTVL.

This chain links TRBV9 with TRBJ2-1; TRBD2 aligns across 7 bases. Trimming removed 3 bases from V and 1 base from J; junction bases left unmatched: 13. The CDR3 length is 18 residues. Germline CDR1 reads SGDLS; CDR2 reads YYNGEE. CDR3 amino acids: CASSAPLVGGVSYNEQFF. In DNA form, the CDR3 reads TGTGCCAGCAGCGCACCCCTTGTGGGGGGGGTATCCTACAATGAGCAGTTCTTC.

This clonotype was observed many times. The rearrangement uses TRBV29-1 and TRBJ2-1, with 7 bases fitting TRBD1. Trimming removed 4 bases from V and 5 bases from J; junction bases left unmatched: 2. This CDR3 is 12 amino acids long. Germline V lookup: CDR1 SQVTM, CDR2 ANQGSEA. The CDR3 DNA follows: TGCAGCGTTGGGACAGGTAACAATGAGCAGTTCTTC. This sequence encodes CSVGTGNNEQFF.

The V call is TRBV18, the J call TRBJ2-7; maybe TRBD2 (6 bases). Germline assignment: CDR1 KGHSH and CDR2 LQKENI. V dropped 3 bases and J dropped 5 bases, with 11 bases sitting between them. The CDR3 sequence is 13 residues long. The CDR3: CASSPRRGHEQYV. In DNA, the CDR3 is TGTGCCAGCTCACCGAGGCGGGGCCACGAGCAGTACGTC.

In this sample, this clonotype turned up a few times. The V gene is TRBV7-8, the J gene TRBJ2-7; weak D call: TRBD2 (7 bases). Deletions cut 4 bases from V and 3 bases from J, with 16 bases between. This CDR3 has 15 residues. Germline loops: CDR1 SGHVS, CDR2 FQNEAQ. The CDR3 reads CASSSGGLRSYEQYF. The CDR3 DNA is TGTGCCAGCAGCTCCGGGGGGCTGAGGAGCTACGAGCAGTACTTC. Drawing the rest from reference TRBV7-8 and TRBJ2-7, the complete variable domain is GAGVSQSPRYKVAKRGQDVALRCDPISGHVSLFWYQQALGQGPEFLTYFQNEAQLDKSGLPSDRFFAERPEGSVSTLKIQRTQQEDSAVYLCASSSGGLRSYEQYFGPGTRLTVT.

This clonotype has a handful of counts. The CDR3 is CASSFNLEPGANVLTF. The DNA for the CDR3 is TGTGCCAGCAGTTTTAATCTGGAACCTGGGGCCAACGTCCTGACTTTC. The chain links TRBV12-3 or TRBV12-4 to TRBJ2-6; D is uncertain. The CDR3 length is 16 residues. V lost 3 bases and J 2 bases, leaving 11 bases between the germline ends.

The chain couples TRBV7-9 to TRBJ1-2, with TRBD1 identical over 7 bases. The CDR3 runs 11 residues. CDR1 is SEHNR, CDR2 FQNEAQ, per germline (reference sequence). Losses at the gene ends were 7 bases for V and 8 bases for J; bases not matched to a gene: 4. CDR3 sequence reads: CASKGAEGYTF. The DNA for the CDR3 is TGTGCCAGCAAGGGGGCGGAAGGCTACACCTTC.

This chain connects TRBV5-6 to TRBJ2-5, with TRBD1 matching over 8 bases. Germline loops: CDR1 SGHDT, CDR2 YYEEEE. V dropped 4 bases and J dropped 4; count of bases not matched to a gene: 6. The CDR3 totals 14 residues. The DNA of the CDR3 is TGTGCCAGCAGCACCCTGACAGGGGCAGAGACCCAGTACTTC. Translated, it gives CASSTLTGAETQYF.

This clonotype appeared a few times. The J gene is TRBJ1-2, the V gene TRBV29-1; 9 nucleotides match TRBD1. This CDR3 has 12 amino acids. Germline V CDR1 and CDR2: SQVTM, ANQGSEA. V shed 4 bases, J shed 4 bases, and the junction held 1 base outside the gene matches. CDR3 residues: CSVVDRGYGYTF. CDR3 bases: TGCAGCGTTGTGGACAGGGGCTATGGCTACACCTTC.

This chain links TRBV19 with TRBJ2-2; perhaps TRBD1 as D (5 bases). V shed 5 bases and J shed 5 bases, with 18 bases lying between them. CDR3 length equals 16 residues. Germline V gene sequence: CDR1 LNHDA, CDR2 SQIVND (reference sequence). The CDR3 here is CASSEIPGYSTGELFF. The DNA of the CDR3 is TGTGCCAGTAGTGAAATCCCAGGGTATTCTACCGGGGAGCTGTTTTTT. The full variable domain, completed using reference TRBV19 and TRBJ2-2, is DGGITQSPKYLFRKEGQNVTLSCEQNLNHDAMYWYRQDPGQGLRLIYYSQIVNDFQKGDIAEGYSVSREKKESFPLTVTSAQKNPTAFYLCASSEIPGYSTGELFFGEGSRLTVL.

The chain couples TRBV7-9 to TRBJ2-5; D remains unclear. Trimming pared 5 bases from V and 6 bases from J, leaving 10 bases between. Germline-derived CDR1 and CDR2 are SEHNR and FQNEAQ (reference sequence). CDR3 length: 12 amino acids. The CDR3 DNA sequence: TGTGCCAGCAGCCTCGAAGGCAAGACCCAGTACTTC. Its translation: CASSLEGKTQYF.

This clonotype appeared many times. V gene TRBV7-6 combines with J gene TRBJ2-7; D remains unclear. This CDR3 is built from 14 residues. Germline V gene lookup returns CDR1 SGHVS and CDR2 FNYEAQ. Between the trimmed V and J ends, which lost 5 bases and 6 bases, there was a span of 17 bases. Here the CDR3 reads CASSPGDSFPEQYV. CDR3 nucleotides: TGTGCCAGCAGCCCCGGAGACTCCTTCCCCGAGCAGTACGTC.

The chain couples TRBV19 to TRBJ2-5; D gene uncertain. This CDR3 contains 14 residues. Between the trimmed V and J ends, which lost 4 bases and 1 base, there was a span of 10 bases. Germline CDR1 reads LNHDA; CDR2 reads SQIVND (reference sequence). The CDR3 sequence: CASSTAALQETQYF. DNA for the CDR3: TGTGCCAGTAGTACCGCGGCGCTCCAAGAGACCCAGTACTTC.